This TCR beta chain was captured by sequencing in a study of early T cells in non-severe SARS-CoV-2 infection. Study background: Sequencing input comprised bulk RNA from unsorted whole blood; chain pairing was not available.

The study's findings and limits: Reliance on VDJdb matching favored anti-spike CD8 responses; private and CD4 specificities were missed.

About this clonotype itself: Its antigen remains unidentified.

Unique molecular identifiers tagged individual cDNA molecules. MiXCR, applied by TCRdb to the 5' RACE reads, yields one record per CDR3 protein. Of 85,000 to 100,000 distinct CDR3 sequences in the sample, over 10% were seen once. V lost 6 bases, J lost 6 bases, and 9 bases lay in between. The CDR3 is made up of 11 amino acids. Germline CDR1 is MDHEN and CDR2 is SYDVKM. The TCR was taken from an adult who was a healthcare worker with PCR-confirmed SARS-CoV-2 infection or an uninfected control (not recorded which). The chain has TRBV28 and TRBJ2-7; D is uncertain. Sequencing input: whole blood. The CDR3 DNA sequence: TGTGCCAGCAGCTATTTGGGCGAGCAGTACTTC. This translates into CASSYLGEQYF. Complete variable domain (other parts from reference TRBV28 and TRBJ2-7): DVKVTQSSRYLVKRTGEKVFLECVQDMDHENMFWYRQDPGLGLRLIYFSYDVKMKEKGDIPEGYSVSREKKERFSLILESASTNQTSMYLCASSYLGEQYFGPGTRLTVT.